This T cell receptor beta chain was observed in a study of blood T cell repertoires in COVID-19. Study information: Material from acute and convalescent COVID-19 was sourced from the United States, Italy and Spain.

Clones were sequenced by immunoSEQ multiplex PCR, and TCRdb holds only the in-frame ones, with some missing. This sample has 300,000 to 450,000 clones, with 75% to 90% found just once. The sequence derives from a woman between 18 and 30 years old with acute or convalescent COVID-19. The specimen was peripheral blood.

The DNA for the CDR3 is TGTGCCAGCAGCTTAACAGCCGGGACTAGCGAGACGTTCTCCTACGAGCAGTACTTC. The encoded protein is CASSLTAGTSETFSYEQYF. The V call is TRBV7-9, the J call TRBJ2-7, with 10 nucleotides matching TRBD2. The germline gives CDR1 SEHNR, CDR2 FQNEAQ (reference sequence). V lost 2 bases, J lost 0 bases, and 13 bases stayed unmatched. This CDR3 comprises 19 residues.